These T cell receptor beta chains were read from a single sample in a study of shared clonotypes between healthy human individuals. This table comes from immunoSEQ multiplex PCR, and its TCRdb copy is limited to in-frame clones, with some not included. Of about 590,000 clones in the sample, nearly 97% were seen once. Sequenced input: naive CD8+ T cells sorted from blood. These receptors originate from a woman in her 30s in good health. The conserved cysteine and the conserved F or W are not part of the CDR3 here.

>TRBV19
ASDDRNTGELF
>TRBV6-5
ASSTGQDEAF
>TRBV21-1
ASSKGTGIAEAF
>TRBV2
ARATLLGQY
>TRBV27
ASSGQNSYEQY
>TRBV7-8
ASRNEGNTIY
>TRBV4-2
ASSQEALGAGHTDTQY
>TRBV2
ASTDPGRNIETQY
>TRBV25-1
ASSPGGVEAF
>TRBV4-1
ASSQEYTGAYEQF
>TRBV27
ASSFLPESTDTQY
>TRBV14
ASSQGWTVYNEQF
>TRBV27
ASSLAGGPGEQF
>TRBV6-5
ASSYLVTGSEQY
>TRBV19
ASSIVGGGYT
>TRBV29-1
SGILAETTNTGELF
>TRBV5-1
ASSLGGNGQPQH
>TRBV4-1
ASSQGERQTGGGYT
>TRBV11-2
ASTHLLAGEEDEQF
>TRBV27
ASSPGTGNTEAF
>TRBV5-4
ASSAGLRAPDEQY
>TRBV7-9
ASSLGNYNEQF
>TRBV29-1
SVEGQGVVLYGYT
>TRBV11-1
ASSPAEGNTEAF
>TRBV6-1
ASSEGGGTLGQPQH
>TRBV13
ASSLAGQGRGVEKLF